Detailed here is one TCR beta chain. The sample holds a few counts of this clonotype. Its specific antigen is unknown. No much larger clone exists at a distance of one base, and base qualities are not known. Relative to germline, V is 2 bases shorter and J is 4 bases shorter, with 12 bases between their ends. From the cysteine through the phenylalanine, the CDR3 covers 14 amino acids. Of the read, only the CDR3 DNA is kept; its 42 bases are in frame from base 1. Genomic DNA extracted from blood, in amounts of about 220-500 ng, served as the starting material for amplifying TRB repertoires. The sample belongs to a study of T and B cells in COVID-19 patients (dated by TCRdb to the early 2020s). Regarding the complete study: In this study, adaptive immunity was profiled in COVID-19 patients who either had active infection or had recovered, using TRB and IGH repertoire sequencing of peripheral blood. A recovered cohort included more than 15 patients who provided some 20 samples, and most of these patients had mild to moderate COVID-19 treated on an outpatient basis. A median age of around 33 years was recorded in the recovered cohort versus around 70 years in the active-infection cohort. Critical illness requiring mechanical ventilation or ECMO was present in about 60% of the 20 patients in the active-infection cohort. Comorbidities linked to unfavorable COVID-19 outcome were present in 18 of 20 patients in the active-infection cohort. The repository of TCR and BCR sequences included about 69 time points from 40 or so patients, and more than 8 million TCR sequences were analysed. Two patients belonged to both the recovered and active cohorts because samples were available from active disease and after recovery. An age-matched reference group of some 42 healthy donors negative for COVID-19 antibodies was used as the comparison for repertoire analyses. As many as 9 follow-up blood samples were taken per patient, and some of the samples covered different disease stages within the same individual.

TCRdb names Illumina MiSeq as the instrument used. Multiplex PCR with BIOMED2 TRB-A/B primer pools was used to amplify TRB rearrangements. Two consecutive PCRs added Illumina-compatible adapters and 7-nucleotide sample barcodes to the amplicons. Phusion HS II polymerase was used for all library PCRs. Amplicons were gel-purified with the NucleoSpin Gel and PCR Clean-up kit, quantified on Qubit, and pooled at about 4 nM. The quality of the amplicon pool was checked on an Agilent 2100 Bioanalyzer prior to Illumina next-generation sequencing. Per the source publication's procedure: TRB rearrangements were annotated with MiXCR 3.0.8 using the default MiXCR reference library. Non-productive reads and sequences with fewer than 2 reads were excluded, and each unique CDR3 nucleotide sequence counted as one clone. Clonality, diversity, richness and V-J gene usage were calculated in R 3.5.1. GLIPH2 was used to cluster TCRs based on CDR3 similarity, and OLGA was used to calculate the generation probabilities. GLIPH2 clusters were kept only when the clusters contained at least four unique TCR clonotypes present in at least three individuals. TCRdb reanalyzed the raw reads on its own, using fastp at Q25 for trimming and MiXCR for clone calling, and kept in-frame beta chains. CDR3 protein sequences are deduplicated, and each keeps its most common genes and DNA. It is TCRdb's table, rather than the study itself, that gives the V and J calls and clone size. Counted in this sample were over 15,000 distinct CDR3 sequences; approximately 30% of them appeared once. The ten top clones hold 3.5% to 4.5% of the sample.

What the study reported, not specific to this receptor: During active COVID-19 the TRB repertoires were highly clonal, but at recovery diversity and richness rose above the levels seen in healthy donors. Few blood samples were available from mildly ill patients while symptoms were present or from severe cases at early time points. A total of 2,331 TCR clusters were exclusive to the recovered cohort, and around 31 of those clusters were low-pGen clusters. Patients with COVID-19 were reported to show strongly skewed TRBV/TRBJ gene usage. The reported TCR clusters were said to need prospective validation before any clinical use. Specific T cell subsets (CD4+/Treg/CD8+) and sorted SARS-CoV-2-responsive or tetramer+ T cells had not yet been sequenced, with those experiments still ongoing. The cohort was considered too small for HLA contributions to COVID-19 susceptibility or severity to be assessed.

The chain couples TRBV12-3 or TRBV12-4 to TRBJ2-7; there is no confident call for the D gene. Sequencing was done on a sample of blood. This sequence was found in a human donor who had recovered from COVID-19. The nucleotide sequence reads TGTGCCAGCAGTTTATCAGGAGCCCATTACGAGCAGTACTTC. It specifies CASSLSGAHYEQYF.